This T cell receptor beta chain was obtained from a study of Ad26.COV2.S vaccination and SARS-CoV-2 variants. Study observations and caveats: People who got the vaccine had more spike-specific TCR breadth than people who got placebo. With respect to non-spike TCR breadth, vaccine and placebo recipients were similar.

Trimming pared 2 bases from V and 4 bases from J, leaving 13 bases between. The CDR3 sequence is 14 residues long. Germline-derived CDR1 and CDR2 are SGHRS and YFSETQ. Treatment in this sample: around 19 received Ad26.COV2.S at low or high dose, single or two shots; several received placebo; per-sample allocation not given. The samples were gathered on day 63 after the first injection of vaccine or placebo. An Ad26 vector expressing Wuhan-strain SARS-CoV-2 spike constituted the vaccine. TCRdb's copy holds only in-frame clones and misses some; the assay was immunoSEQ multiplex PCR. The sample consists of around 250,000 clones, 80% to 90% of them appearing once. Regarding this clone: Its target is unknown.

This chain uses TRBV5-1 with TRBJ2-7, with D possibly TRBD1 on 6 matching bases. This TCR derives from a person between 18 and 60 years old who received the Ad26.COV2.S COVID-19 vaccine or a placebo. This sample comprised peripheral blood, obtained in a trial of Ad26.COV2.S vaccine versus placebo. The CDR3 coding sequence is TGCGCCAGCAGCTTTCCCGGGACAAAGTACGAGCAGTACTTC. This sequence encodes CASSFPGTKYEQYF. Using reference TRBV5-1 and TRBJ2-7 for the parts outside the CDR3, the full variable domain is KAGVTQTPRYLIKTRGQQVTLSCSPISGHRSVSWYQQTPGQGLQFLFEYFSETQRNKGNFPGRFSGRQFSNSRSEMNVSTLELGDSALYLCASSFPGTKYEQYFGPGTRLTVT.